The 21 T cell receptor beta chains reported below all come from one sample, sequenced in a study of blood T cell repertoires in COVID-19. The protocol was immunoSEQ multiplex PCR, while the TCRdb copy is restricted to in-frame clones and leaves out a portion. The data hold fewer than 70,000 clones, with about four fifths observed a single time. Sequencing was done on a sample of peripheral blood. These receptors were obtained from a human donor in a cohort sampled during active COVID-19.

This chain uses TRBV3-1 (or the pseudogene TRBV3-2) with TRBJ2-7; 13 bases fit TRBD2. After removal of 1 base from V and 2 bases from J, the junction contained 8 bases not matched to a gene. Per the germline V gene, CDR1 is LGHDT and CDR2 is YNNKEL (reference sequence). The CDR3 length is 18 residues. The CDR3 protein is CASSQGRLAGGSAYEQYF. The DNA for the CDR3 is TGTGCCAGCAGCCAAGGGAGACTAGCGGGAGGTTCGGCCTACGAGCAGTACTTC.

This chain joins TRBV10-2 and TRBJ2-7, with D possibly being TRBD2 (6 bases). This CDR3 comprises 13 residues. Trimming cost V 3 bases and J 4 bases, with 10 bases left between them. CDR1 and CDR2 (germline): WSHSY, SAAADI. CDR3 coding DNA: TGCGCCAGCAGTGATGGAGGGGCTTACGAGCAGTACTTC. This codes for CASSDGGAYEQYF.

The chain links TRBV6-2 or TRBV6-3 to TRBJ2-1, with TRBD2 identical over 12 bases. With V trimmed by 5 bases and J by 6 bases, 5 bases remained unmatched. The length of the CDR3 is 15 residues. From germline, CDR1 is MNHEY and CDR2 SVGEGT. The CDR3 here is CASSKLAGGLNEQFF. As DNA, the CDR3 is TGTGCCAGCAGTAAACTAGCGGGAGGACTCAATGAGCAGTTCTTC.

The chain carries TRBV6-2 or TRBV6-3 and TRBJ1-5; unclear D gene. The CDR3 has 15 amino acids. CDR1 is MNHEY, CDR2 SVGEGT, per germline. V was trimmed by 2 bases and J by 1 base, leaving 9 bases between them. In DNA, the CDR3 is TGTGCCAGCAGTTACGGGGAGTTGAGCAATCAGCCCCAGCATTTT. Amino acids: CASSYGELSNQPQHF.

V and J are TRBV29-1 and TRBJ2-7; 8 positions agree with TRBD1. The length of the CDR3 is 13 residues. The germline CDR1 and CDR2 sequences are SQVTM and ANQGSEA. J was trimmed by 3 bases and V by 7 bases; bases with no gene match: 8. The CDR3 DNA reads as TGCAGCGCCGCCGGGACAGGACTCTACGAGCAGTACTTC. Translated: CSAAGTGLYEQYF.

CDR3 region: CASRPPGQNYGYTF. The CDR3 coding sequence is TGTGCCAGCAGACCCCCGGGACAGAACTATGGCTACACCTTC. V and J are TRBV6-6 and TRBJ1-2, with 7 bases matching TRBD1. This CDR3 has 14 amino acids. The trim removed 6 bases at V and 2 bases at J, leaving 6 bases unmatched. Per the germline V gene, CDR1 is MNHNY and CDR2 is SVGAGI (reference sequence).

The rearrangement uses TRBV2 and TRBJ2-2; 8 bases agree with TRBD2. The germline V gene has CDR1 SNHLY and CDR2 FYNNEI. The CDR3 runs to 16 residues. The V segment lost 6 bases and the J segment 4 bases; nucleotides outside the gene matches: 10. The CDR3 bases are TGTGCCAGCAGGGCCCCGGGACTAGTTTCCACCGGGGAGCTGTTTTTT. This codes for CASRAPGLVSTGELFF.

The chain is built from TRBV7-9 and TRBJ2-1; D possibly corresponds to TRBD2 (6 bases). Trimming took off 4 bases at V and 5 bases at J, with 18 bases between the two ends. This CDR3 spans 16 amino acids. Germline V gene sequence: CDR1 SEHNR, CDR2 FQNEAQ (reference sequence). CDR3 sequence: CASSSSGPRGDNEQFF. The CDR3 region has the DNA TGTGCCAGCAGCTCATCCGGGCCCCGCGGGGACAATGAGCAGTTCTTC.

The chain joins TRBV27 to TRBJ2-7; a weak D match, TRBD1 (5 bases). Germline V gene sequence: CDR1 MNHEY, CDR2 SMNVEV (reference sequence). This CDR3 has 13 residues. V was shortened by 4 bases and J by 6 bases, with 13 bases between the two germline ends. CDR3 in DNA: TGTGCCAGCAGTTCTAGGGGCAGGCCCGAGCAGTACTTC. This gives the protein CASSSRGRPEQYF.

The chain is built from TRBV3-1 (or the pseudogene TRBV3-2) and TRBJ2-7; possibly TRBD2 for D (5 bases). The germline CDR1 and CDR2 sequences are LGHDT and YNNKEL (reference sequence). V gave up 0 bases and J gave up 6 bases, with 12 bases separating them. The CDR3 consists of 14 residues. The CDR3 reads CASSQDLHTSEQYF. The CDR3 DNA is TGTGCCAGCAGCCAAGATCTCCATACTAGCGAGCAGTACTTC.

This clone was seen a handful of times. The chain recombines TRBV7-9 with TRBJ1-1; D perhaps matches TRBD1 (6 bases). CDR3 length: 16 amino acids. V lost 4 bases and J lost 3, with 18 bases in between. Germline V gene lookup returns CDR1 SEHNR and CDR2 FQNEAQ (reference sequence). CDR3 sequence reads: CASSSSNANRDTEAFF. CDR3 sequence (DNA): TGTGCCAGCAGCTCCTCAAACGCAAACAGGGACACTGAAGCTTTCTTT.

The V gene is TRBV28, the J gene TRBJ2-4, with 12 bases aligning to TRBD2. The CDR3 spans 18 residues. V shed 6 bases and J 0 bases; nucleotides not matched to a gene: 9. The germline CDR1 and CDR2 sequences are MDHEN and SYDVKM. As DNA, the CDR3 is TGTGCCAGCAGCCCCGGGACTAGCGGGTCACTAGCCAAAAACATTCAGTACTTC. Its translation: CASSPGTSGSLAKNIQYF. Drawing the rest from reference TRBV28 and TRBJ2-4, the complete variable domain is DVKVTQSSRYLVKRTGEKVFLECVQDMDHENMFWYRQDPGLGLRLIYFSYDVKMKEKGDIPEGYSVSREKKERFSLILESASTNQTSMYLCASSPGTSGSLAKNIQYFGAGTRLSVL.

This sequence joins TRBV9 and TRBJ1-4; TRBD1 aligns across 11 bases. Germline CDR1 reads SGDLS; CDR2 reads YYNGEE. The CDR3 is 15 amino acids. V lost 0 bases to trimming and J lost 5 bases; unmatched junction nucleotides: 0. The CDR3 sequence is CASSVGDRGNEKLFF. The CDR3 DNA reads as TGTGCCAGCAGCGTAGGGGACAGGGGGAATGAAAAACTGTTTTTT.

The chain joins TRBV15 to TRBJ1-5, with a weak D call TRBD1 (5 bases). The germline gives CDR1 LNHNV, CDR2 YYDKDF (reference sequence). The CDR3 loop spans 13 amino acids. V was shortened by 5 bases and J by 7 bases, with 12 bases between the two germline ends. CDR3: CATSLWGGQPQHF. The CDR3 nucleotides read TGTGCCACCAGCCTCTGGGGCGGACAGCCCCAGCATTTT.

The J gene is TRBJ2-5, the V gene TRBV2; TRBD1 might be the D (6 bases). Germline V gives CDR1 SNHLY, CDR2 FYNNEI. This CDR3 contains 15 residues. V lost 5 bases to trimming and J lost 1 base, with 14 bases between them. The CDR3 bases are TGTGCCAGCAGTACTACAGGGCAAGTCCAAGAGACCCAGTACTTC. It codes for CASSTTGQVQETQYF.

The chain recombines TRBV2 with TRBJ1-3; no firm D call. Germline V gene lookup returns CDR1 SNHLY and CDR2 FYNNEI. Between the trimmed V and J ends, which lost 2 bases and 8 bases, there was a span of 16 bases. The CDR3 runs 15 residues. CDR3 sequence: CASSENAASSYTIYF. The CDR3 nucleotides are TGTGCCAGCAGTGAAAACGCGGCCAGCAGCTACACCATATATTTT.

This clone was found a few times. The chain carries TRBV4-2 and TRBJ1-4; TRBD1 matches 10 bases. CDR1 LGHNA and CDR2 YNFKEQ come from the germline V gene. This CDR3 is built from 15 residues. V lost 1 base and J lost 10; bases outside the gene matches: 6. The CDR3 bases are TGTGCCAGCAGCCAAGCCCGGGACAGGGGAGGAAAACTGTTTTTT. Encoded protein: CASSQARDRGGKLFF.

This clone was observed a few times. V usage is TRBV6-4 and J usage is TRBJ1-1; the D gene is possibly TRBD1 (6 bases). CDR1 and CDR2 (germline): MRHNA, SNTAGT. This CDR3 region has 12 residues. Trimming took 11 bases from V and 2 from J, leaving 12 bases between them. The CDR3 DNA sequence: TGTGCCCACAAACAGGGTAACACTGAAGCTTTCTTT. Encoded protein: CAHKQGNTEAFF.

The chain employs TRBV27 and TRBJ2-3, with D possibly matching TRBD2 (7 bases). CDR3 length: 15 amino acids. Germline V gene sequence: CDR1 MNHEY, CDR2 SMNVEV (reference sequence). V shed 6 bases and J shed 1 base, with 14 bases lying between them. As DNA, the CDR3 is TGTGCCAGCAGACGTAGGGGGGGCGGCACAGATACGCAGTATTTT. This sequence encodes CASRRRGGGTDTQYF.

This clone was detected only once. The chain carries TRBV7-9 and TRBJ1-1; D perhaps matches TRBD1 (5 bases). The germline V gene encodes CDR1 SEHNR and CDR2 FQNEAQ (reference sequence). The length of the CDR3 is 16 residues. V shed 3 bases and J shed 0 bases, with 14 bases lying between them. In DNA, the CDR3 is TGTGCCAGCAGCTTTCGACAGCCGGACATGAACACTGAAGCTTTCTTT. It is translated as CASSFRQPDMNTEAFF.

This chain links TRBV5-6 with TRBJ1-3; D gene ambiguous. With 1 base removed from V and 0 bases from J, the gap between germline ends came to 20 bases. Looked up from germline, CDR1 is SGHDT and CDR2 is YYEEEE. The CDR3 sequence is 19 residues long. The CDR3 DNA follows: TGTGCCAGCAGCTTGTTAGCCCTTTCATCCGACTCCTCTGGAAACACCATATATTTT. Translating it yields CASSLLALSSDSSGNTIYF.